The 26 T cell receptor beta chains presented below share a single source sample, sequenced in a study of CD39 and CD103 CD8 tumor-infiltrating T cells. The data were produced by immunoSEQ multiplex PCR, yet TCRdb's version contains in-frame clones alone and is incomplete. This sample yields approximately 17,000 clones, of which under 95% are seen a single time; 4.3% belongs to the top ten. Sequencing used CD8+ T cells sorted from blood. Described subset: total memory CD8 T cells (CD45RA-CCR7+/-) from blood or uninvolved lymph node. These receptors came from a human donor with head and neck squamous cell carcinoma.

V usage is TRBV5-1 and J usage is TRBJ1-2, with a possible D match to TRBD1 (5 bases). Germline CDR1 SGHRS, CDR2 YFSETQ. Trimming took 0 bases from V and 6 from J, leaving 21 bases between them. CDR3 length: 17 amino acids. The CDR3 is CASSLAGGGTLFHGYTF. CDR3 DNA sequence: TGCGCCAGCAGCTTGGCCGGCGGGGGGACCCTCTTTCATGGCTACACCTTC.

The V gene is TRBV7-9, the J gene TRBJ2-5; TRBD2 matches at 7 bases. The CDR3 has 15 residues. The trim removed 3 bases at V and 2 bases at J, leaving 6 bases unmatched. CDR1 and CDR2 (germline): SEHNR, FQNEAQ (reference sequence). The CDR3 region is CASSLRLAVQETQYF. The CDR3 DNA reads TGTGCCAGCAGCTTGCGCCTAGCGGTACAAGAGACCCAGTACTTC.

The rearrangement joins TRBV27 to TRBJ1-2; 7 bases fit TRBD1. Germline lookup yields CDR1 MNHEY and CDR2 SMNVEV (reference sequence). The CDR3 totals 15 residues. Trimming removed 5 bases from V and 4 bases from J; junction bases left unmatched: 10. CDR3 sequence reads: CASSLTGSDIYGYTF. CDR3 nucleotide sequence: TGTGCCAGCAGTCTGACAGGGAGTGATATCTATGGCTACACCTTC.

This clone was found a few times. The CDR3 reads CASSPWGTGPYNSPLHF. The DNA for the CDR3 is TGTGCCAGCAGCCCCTGGGGGACAGGGCCCTATAATTCACCCCTCCACTTT. The gene calls are TRBV7-2 and TRBJ1-6; 9 bases are shared with TRBD1. Germline lookup yields CDR1 SGHTA and CDR2 FQGNSA. This CDR3 spans 17 amino acids. The V gene end was trimmed by 5 bases and the J gene end by 2 bases; junction bases not matched to a gene: 7.

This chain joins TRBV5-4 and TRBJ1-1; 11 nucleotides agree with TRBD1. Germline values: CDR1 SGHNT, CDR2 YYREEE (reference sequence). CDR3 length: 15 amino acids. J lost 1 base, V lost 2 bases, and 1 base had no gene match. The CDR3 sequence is CASSLGTGGNTEAFF. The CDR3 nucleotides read TGTGCCAGCAGCTTAGGGACAGGGGGGAACACTGAAGCTTTCTTT.

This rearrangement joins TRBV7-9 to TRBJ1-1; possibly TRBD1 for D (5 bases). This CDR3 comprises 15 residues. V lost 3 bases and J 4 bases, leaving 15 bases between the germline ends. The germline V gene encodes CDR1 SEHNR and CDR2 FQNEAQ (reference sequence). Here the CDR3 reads CASSFFPSGGTEAFF. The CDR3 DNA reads TGTGCCAGCAGCTTCTTTCCGTCGGGGGGCACTGAAGCTTTCTTT. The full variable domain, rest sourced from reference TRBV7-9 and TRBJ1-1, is DTGVSQNPRHKITKRGQNVTFRCDPISEHNRLYWYRQTLGQGPEFLTYFQNEAQLEKSRLLSDRFSAERPKGSFSTLEIQRTEQGDSAMYLCASSFFPSGGTEAFFGQGTRLTVV.

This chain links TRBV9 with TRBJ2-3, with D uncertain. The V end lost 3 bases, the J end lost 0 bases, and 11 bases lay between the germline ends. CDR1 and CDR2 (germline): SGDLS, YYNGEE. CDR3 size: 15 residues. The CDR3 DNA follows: TGTGCCAGCAGCGAAGAAGCCTCTAGCACAGATACGCAGTATTTT. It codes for CASSEEASSTDTQYF.

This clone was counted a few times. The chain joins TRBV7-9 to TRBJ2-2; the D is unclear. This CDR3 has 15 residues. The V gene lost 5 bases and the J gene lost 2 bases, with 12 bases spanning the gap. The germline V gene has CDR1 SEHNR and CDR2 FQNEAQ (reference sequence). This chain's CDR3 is CASSDTAGNTGELFF. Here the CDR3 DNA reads TGTGCCAGCAGCGATACGGCCGGAAACACCGGGGAGCTGTTTTTT. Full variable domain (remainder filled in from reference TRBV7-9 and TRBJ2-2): DTGVSQNPRHKITKRGQNVTFRCDPISEHNRLYWYRQTLGQGPEFLTYFQNEAQLEKSRLLSDRFSAERPKGSFSTLEIQRTEQGDSAMYLCASSDTAGNTGELFFGEGSRLTVL.

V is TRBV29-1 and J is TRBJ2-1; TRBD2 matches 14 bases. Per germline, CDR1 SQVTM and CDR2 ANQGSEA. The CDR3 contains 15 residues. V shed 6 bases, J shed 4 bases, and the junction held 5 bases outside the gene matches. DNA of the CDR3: TGCAGCGTGTTCGGACTAGCGGGGGGATACAATGAGCAGTTCTTC. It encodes CSVFGLAGGYNEQFF.

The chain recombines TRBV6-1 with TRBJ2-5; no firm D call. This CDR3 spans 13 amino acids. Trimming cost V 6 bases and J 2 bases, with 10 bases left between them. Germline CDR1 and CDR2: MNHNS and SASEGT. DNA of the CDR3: TGTGCCAGCAGGGCGGATTGGCAAGAGACCCAGTACTTC. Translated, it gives CASRADWQETQYF.

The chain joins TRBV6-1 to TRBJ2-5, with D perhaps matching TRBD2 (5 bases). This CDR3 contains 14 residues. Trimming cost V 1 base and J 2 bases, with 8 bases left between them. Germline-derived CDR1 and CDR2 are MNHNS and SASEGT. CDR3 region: CASSEGWEQETQYF. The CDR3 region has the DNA TGTGCCAGCAGTGAAGGGTGGGAGCAAGAGACCCAGTACTTC.

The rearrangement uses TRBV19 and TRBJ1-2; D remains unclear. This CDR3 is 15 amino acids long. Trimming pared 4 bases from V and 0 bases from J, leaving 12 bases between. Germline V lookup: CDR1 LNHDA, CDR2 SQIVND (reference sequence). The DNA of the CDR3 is TGTGCCAGTAGTACGATCAAAGGGTCTAACTATGGCTACACCTTC. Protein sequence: CASSTIKGSNYGYTF. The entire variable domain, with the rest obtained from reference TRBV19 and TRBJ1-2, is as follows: DGGITQSPKYLFRKEGQNVTLSCEQNLNHDAMYWYRQDPGQGLRLIYYSQIVNDFQKGDIAEGYSVSREKKESFPLTVTSAQKNPTAFYLCASSTIKGSNYGYTFGSGTRLTVV.

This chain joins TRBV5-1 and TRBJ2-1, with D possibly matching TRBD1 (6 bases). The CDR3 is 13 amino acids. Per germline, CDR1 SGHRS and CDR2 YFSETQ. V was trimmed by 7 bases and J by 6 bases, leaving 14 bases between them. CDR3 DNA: TGCGCCAGCTCGGACACAGGGTTCAATGAGCAGTTCTTC. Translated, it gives CASSDTGFNEQFF.

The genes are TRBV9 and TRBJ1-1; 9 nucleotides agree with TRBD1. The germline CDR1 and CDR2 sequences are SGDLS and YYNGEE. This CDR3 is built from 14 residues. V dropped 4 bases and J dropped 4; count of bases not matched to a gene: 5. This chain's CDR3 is CASSPQGQGTEAFF. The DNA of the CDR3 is TGTGCCAGCAGCCCACAGGGACAGGGCACTGAAGCTTTCTTT.

CDR3 in amino acids: CASSVGQGVSYEQYF. Written as DNA, the CDR3 is TGTGCCAGTAGTGTGGGACAGGGGGTCTCGTACGAGCAGTACTTC. V usage is TRBV19 and J usage is TRBJ2-7, with 11 nucleotides matching TRBD1. The trim removed 5 bases at V and 4 bases at J, leaving 7 bases unmatched. Germline CDR1 is LNHDA and CDR2 is SQIVND (reference sequence). The CDR3 is 15 residues long.

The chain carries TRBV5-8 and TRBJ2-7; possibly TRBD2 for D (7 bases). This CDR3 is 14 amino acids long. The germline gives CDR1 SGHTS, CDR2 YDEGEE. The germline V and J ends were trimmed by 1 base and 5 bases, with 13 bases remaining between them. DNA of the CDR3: TGTGCCAGCAGCTTGTTCGGGGGGCCCGACGAGCAGTACTTC. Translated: CASSLFGGPDEQYF. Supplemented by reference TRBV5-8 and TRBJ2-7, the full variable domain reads EAGVTQSPTHLIKTRGQQATLRCSPISGHTSVYWYQQALGLGLQFLLWYDEGEERNRGNFPPRFSGRQFPNYSSELNVNALELEDSALYLCASSLFGGPDEQYFGPGTRLTVT.

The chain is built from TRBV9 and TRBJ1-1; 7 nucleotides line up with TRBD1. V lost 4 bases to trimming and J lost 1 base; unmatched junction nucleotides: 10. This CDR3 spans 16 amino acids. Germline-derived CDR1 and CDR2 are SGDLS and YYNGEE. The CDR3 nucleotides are TGTGCCAGCAGCCCCACGACAGGGCGCCAGAACACTGAAGCTTTCTTT. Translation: CASSPTTGRQNTEAFF.

The CDR3 region is CASSPTGRPAYEQYF. In DNA, the CDR3 is TGTGCCAGCAGCCCCACGGGCCGGCCAGCCTACGAGCAGTACTTC. J is TRBJ2-5 and V is TRBV7-3; D remains ambiguous. The end of the DNA is better explained by TRBJ2-7, so the J call may be wrong. In germline, CDR1 is SGHTA, CDR2 FQGTGA. The CDR3 consists of 15 residues.

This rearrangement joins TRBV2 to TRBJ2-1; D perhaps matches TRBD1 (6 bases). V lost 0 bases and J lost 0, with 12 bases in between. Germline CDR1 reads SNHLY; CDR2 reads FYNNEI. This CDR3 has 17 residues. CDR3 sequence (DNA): TGTGCCAGCAGTGAAGCCCATAGGGGGAGCTCCTACAATGAGCAGTTCTTC. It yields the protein CASSEAHRGSSYNEQFF.

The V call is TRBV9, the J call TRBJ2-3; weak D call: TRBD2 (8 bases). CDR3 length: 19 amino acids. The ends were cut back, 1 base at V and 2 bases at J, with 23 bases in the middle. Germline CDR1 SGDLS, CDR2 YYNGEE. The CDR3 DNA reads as TGTGCCAGCAGCGTAACCGGGGGGGCGACAGGGAGGGACACAGATACGCAGTATTTT. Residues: CASSVTGGATGRDTDTQYF.

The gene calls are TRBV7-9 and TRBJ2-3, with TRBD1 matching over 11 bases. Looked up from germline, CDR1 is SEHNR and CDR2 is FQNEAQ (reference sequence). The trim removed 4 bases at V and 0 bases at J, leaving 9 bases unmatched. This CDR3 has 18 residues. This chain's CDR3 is CASSWTRGQGDSTDTQYF. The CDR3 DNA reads TGTGCCAGCAGCTGGACCCGGGGACAGGGGGATAGCACAGATACGCAGTATTTT. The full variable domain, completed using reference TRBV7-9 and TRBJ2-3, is DTGVSQNPRHKITKRGQNVTFRCDPISEHNRLYWYRQTLGQGPEFLTYFQNEAQLEKSRLLSDRFSAERPKGSFSTLEIQRTEQGDSAMYLCASSWTRGQGDSTDTQYFGPGTRLTVL.

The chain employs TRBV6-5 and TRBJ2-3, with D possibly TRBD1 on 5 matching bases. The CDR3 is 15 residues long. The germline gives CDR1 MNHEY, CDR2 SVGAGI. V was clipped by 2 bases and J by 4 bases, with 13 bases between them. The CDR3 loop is CASSYLGSGSDTQYF. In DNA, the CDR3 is TGTGCCAGCAGTTACCTTGGATCAGGGTCAGATACGCAGTATTTT.

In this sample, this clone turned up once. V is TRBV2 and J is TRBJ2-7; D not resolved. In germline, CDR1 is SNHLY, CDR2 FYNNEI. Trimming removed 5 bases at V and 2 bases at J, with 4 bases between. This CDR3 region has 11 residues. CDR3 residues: CASSPAYEQYF. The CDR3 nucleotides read TGTGCCAGCAGTCCTGCCTACGAGCAGTACTTC. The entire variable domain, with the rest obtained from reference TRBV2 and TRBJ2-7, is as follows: EPEVTQTPSHQVTQMGQEVILRCVPISNHLYFYWYRQILGQKVEFLVSFYNNEISEKSEIFDDQFSVERPDGSNFTLKIRSTKLEDSAMYFCASSPAYEQYFGPGTRLTVT.

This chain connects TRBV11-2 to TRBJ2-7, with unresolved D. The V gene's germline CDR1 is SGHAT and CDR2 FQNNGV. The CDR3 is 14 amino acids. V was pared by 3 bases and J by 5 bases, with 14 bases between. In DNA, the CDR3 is TGTGCCAGCAGCTTTTCCCACGTGGCGCACGAGCAGTACTTC. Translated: CASSFSHVAHEQYF.

CDR3 loop: CASTGGNYNEQFF. The CDR3 DNA reads as TGTGCCAGCACTGGGGGAAACTACAATGAGCAGTTCTTC. The chain uses TRBV2 and TRBJ2-1; D could derive from TRBD1 or TRBD2 (5 bases each). V was pared by 7 bases and J by 3 bases, with 10 bases between. The CDR3 extends over 13 amino acids. Germline V gives CDR1 SNHLY, CDR2 FYNNEI.

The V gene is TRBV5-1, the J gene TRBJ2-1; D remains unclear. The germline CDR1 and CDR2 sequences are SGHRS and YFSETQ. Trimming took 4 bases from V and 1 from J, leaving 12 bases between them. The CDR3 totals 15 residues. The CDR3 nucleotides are TGCGCCAGCAGCCCGGACGGGTTGTCCTACAATGAGCAGTTCTTC. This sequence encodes CASSPDGLSYNEQFF.